This T cell receptor (beta chain) was retrieved from a study of control samples from healthy donors and cancer patients. CDR3 length: 16 residues. Germline CDR1 reads MNHNY; CDR2 reads SVGAGI (reference sequence). V was pared by 6 bases and J by 2 bases, with 20 bases between. Only in-frame clones appear in the TCRdb table, and some are missing; sequencing was by immunoSEQ multiplex PCR. Here the sample spans roughly 140,000 clones, nearly 95% being singletons. The sequence derives from a man aged 50 or older in good health. The chain carries TRBV6-6 and TRBJ2-7; D tentatively reads TRBD1 or TRBD2 (5 bases each). Sequencing was done on a sample of blood. The CDR3 spells CASRPGVWGRAYEQYF. The CDR3 DNA reads TGTGCCAGCAGACCCGGGGTATGGGGCAGGGCCTACGAGCAGTACTTC.